This T cell receptor beta chain was recovered during a study of ipilimumab plus nivolumab after autologous stem cell transplantation. Across the study: The DLBCL cohort had primary refractory and relapsed disease, with 18-month progression-free survival of about 82% and 31%.

Remarks on this clone: The antigen is unknown.

The CDR3 is 16 residues long. V lost 0 bases, J lost 4 bases, and 5 bases stayed unmatched. Germline values: CDR1 SGHRS, CDR2 YFSETQ. Ipilimumab, 1 mg/kg, started 14 to 28 days after autologous transplant. Through week 26, nivolumab 3 mg/kg IV was given weeks 1, 4, 7, 10, then biweekly. Here immunoSEQ multiplex PCR was the method, and the copy in TCRdb shows in-frame clones only, minus some. The sample consists of some 24,000 clones, approximately 86% of them appearing once. Study findings and constraints: Authors suggest TCR repertoire, Treg phenotype and gut microbiota support further study.

This material consisted of PBMCs, taken in a trial of ipilimumab plus nivolumab as post-transplant consolidation. This clonotype was obtained from a male donor with diffuse large B-cell lymphoma. This chain links TRBV5-1 with TRBJ2-1, with TRBD2 matching 9 bases. CDR3 protein: CASSLGLAGFYNEQFF. The CDR3 DNA is TGCGCCAGCAGCTTGGGGCTAGCGGGGTTTTACAATGAGCAGTTCTTC.